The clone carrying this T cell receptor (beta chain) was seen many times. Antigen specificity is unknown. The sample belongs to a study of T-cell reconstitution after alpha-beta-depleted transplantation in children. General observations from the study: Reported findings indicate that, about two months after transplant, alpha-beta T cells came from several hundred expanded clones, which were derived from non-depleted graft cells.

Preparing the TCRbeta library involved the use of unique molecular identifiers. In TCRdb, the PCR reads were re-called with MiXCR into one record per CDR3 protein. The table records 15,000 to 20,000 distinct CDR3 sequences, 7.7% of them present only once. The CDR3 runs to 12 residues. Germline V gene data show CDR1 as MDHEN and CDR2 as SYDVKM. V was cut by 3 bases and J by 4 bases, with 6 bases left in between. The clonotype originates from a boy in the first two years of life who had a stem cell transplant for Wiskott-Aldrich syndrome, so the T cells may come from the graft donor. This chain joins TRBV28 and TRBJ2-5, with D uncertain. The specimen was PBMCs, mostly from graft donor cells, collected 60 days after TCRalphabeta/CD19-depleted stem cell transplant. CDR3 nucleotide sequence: TGTGCCAGCAGTTTGTTAGGAGAGACCCAGTACTTC. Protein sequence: CASSLLGETQYF. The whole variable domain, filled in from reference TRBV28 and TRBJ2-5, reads DVKVTQSSRYLVKRTGEKVFLECVQDMDHENMFWYRQDPGLGLRLIYFSYDVKMKEKGDIPEGYSVSREKKERFSLILESASTNQTSMYLCASSLLGETQYFGPGTRLLVL.